The 17 T cell receptor beta chains given below trace back to one sample, sequenced in a study of blood T cell repertoires in COVID-19. Assay used: immunoSEQ multiplex PCR; TCRdb lists only in-frame clones, some missing. The sample has about 220,000 clones, approximately 81% seen once. Sequenced input: peripheral blood. The receptors come from a woman aged 55 to 70 who had recovered from COVID-19.

V is TRBV3-1 (or the pseudogene TRBV3-2) and J is TRBJ1-2; D may be TRBD1 (6 bases). Per the germline V gene, CDR1 is LGHDT and CDR2 is YNNKEL (reference sequence). Deletions cut 8 bases from V and 3 bases from J, with 16 bases between. This CDR3 has 14 amino acids. CDR3 protein: CASRLQGADYGYTF. DNA for the CDR3: TGTGCCAGCCGATTACAGGGAGCTGACTATGGCTACACCTTC.

The chain has TRBV21-1 and TRBJ2-4; no check of the table's D call, TRBD2, against the DNA was made. TRBV21-1 is reported as a pseudogene. This CDR3 region has 15 residues. The CDR3 DNA follows: TGTGCCAGTCCCGGGGGAGGGGGAGCCAAAAACATTCAGTACTTC. It specifies CASPGGGGAKNIQYF.

The J gene is TRBJ2-2, the V gene TRBV4-1; perhaps TRBD2 as D (5 bases). Trimming left V 2 bases short and J 5 bases short, with 12 bases between. This CDR3 is 15 amino acids long. From germline, CDR1 is MGHRA and CDR2 YSYEKL. The CDR3 DNA sequence: TGCGCCAGCAGCCAAAGGGTACTAGTTACCGGGGAGCTGTTTTTT. It codes for CASSQRVLVTGELFF.

The chain couples TRBV6-6 to TRBJ1-6, with 7 positions matching TRBD1. V lost 6 bases to trimming and J lost 8 bases; unmatched junction nucleotides: 7. Germline CDR1 is MNHNY and CDR2 is SVGAGI (reference sequence). The CDR3 extends over 14 amino acids. For the CDR3, the DNA is TGTGCCAGCAGCCCCGGGACAGAGTATTCACCCCTCCACTTT. Its translation is CASSPGTEYSPLHF.

This chain connects TRBV14 to TRBJ2-1, with 9 bases lining up with TRBD1. Trimming cost V 2 bases and J 2 bases; bases outside gene matches: 1. Germline CDR1 SGHDN, CDR2 FVKESK. The CDR3 runs 15 residues. CDR3 amino acids: CASSQRQGAYNEQFF. The CDR3 DNA reads TGTGCCAGCAGCCAACGACAGGGGGCCTACAATGAGCAGTTCTTC. The whole variable domain, filled in from reference TRBV14 and TRBJ2-1, reads EAGVTQFPSHSVIEKGQTVTLRCDPISGHDNLYWYRRVMGKEIKFLLHFVKESKQDESGMPNNRFLAERTGGTYSTLKVQPAELEDSGVYFCASSQRQGAYNEQFFGPGTRLTVL.

This sequence joins TRBV10-3 and TRBJ2-1; D call uncertain. Trimming removed 3 bases at V and 1 base at J, with 10 bases between. CDR3 length: 15 residues. Germline CDR1 is ENHRY and CDR2 is SYGVKD. The CDR3 DNA sequence: TGTGCCATCAGTGAACCGGAGAGGTCCTACAATGAGCAGTTCTTC. It is translated as CAISEPERSYNEQFF.

This chain joins TRBV4-2 and TRBJ2-5; 8 bases match TRBD2. Germline V gene lookup returns CDR1 LGHNA and CDR2 YNFKEQ. The CDR3 loop spans 16 amino acids. Unmatched junction bases numbered 6, after V lost 1 base and J lost 2 bases. The CDR3 protein is CASSQGYVAGQETQYF. The CDR3 coding sequence is TGTGCCAGCAGCCAAGGTTACGTAGCGGGGCAAGAGACCCAGTACTTC.

This chain uses TRBV9 with TRBJ1-4; D ambiguous. The V gene's germline CDR1 is SGDLS and CDR2 YYNGEE. Trimming stripped 0 bases from V and 12 bases from J, with 12 bases between. The CDR3 consists of 13 residues. CDR3 region: CASSVDFGRELFF. The CDR3, as DNA: TGTGCCAGCAGCGTAGACTTTGGGAGGGAACTGTTTTTT.

V usage is TRBV20-1 and J usage is TRBJ1-1; D is unresolved. This CDR3 has 14 residues. Deletions cut 3 bases from V and 4 bases from J, with 15 bases between. Per germline, CDR1 DFQATT and CDR2 SNEGSKA (reference sequence). CDR3 sequence: CSASGQRKTTEAFF. The CDR3 nucleotides read TGCAGTGCTAGTGGCCAGCGTAAGACCACTGAAGCTTTCTTT.

This chain connects TRBV19 to TRBJ1-3, with D unclear. Per germline, CDR1 LNHDA and CDR2 SQIVND (reference sequence). The length of the CDR3 is 14 residues. V lost 3 bases and J lost 6, with 12 bases in between. The CDR3 DNA reads TGTGCCAGTAGTATGCCAGGAGGGATAAACACCATATATTTT. It is translated as CASSMPGGINTIYF.

V usage is TRBV27 and J usage is TRBJ2-5; no firm D call. This CDR3 region has 13 residues. V was cut by 6 bases and J by 2 bases, with 10 bases left in between. Germline V gene data show CDR1 as MNHEY and CDR2 as SMNVEV (reference sequence). CDR3 nucleotide sequence: TGTGCCAGCAGGAACACGCAGCAAGAGACCCAGTACTTC. Protein product: CASRNTQQETQYF.

J is TRBJ2-7 and V is TRBV6-5, with D perhaps matching TRBD1 (6 bases). Trimming took 2 bases from V and 4 from J, leaving 18 bases between them. CDR1 is MNHEY, CDR2 SVGAGI, per germline. The CDR3 sequence is 16 residues long. This chain's CDR3 is CASSYQQPGQMYEQYF. CDR3 bases: TGTGCCAGCAGTTACCAGCAGCCGGGACAAATGTACGAGCAGTACTTC.

The chain is built from TRBV30 and TRBJ2-5; weak D call: TRBD2 (5 bases). Trimming cost V 5 bases and J 5 bases, with 12 bases left between them. The V gene's germline CDR1 is GTSNPN and CDR2 SVGIG (reference sequence). This CDR3 spans 12 amino acids. The CDR3 nucleotides are TGTGCCTGGGGCCCCCGGAGGGAGACCCAGTACTTC. Translated, it gives CAWGPRRETQYF.

This chain uses TRBV7-8 with TRBJ2-5, with D tentatively TRBD2 (6 bases). This CDR3 spans 13 amino acids. In germline, CDR1 is SGHVS, CDR2 FQNEAQ. V lost 5 bases and J lost 4, with 11 bases in between. The DNA for the CDR3 is TGTGCCAGCAGCCGACTAGTTTCAGAGACCCAGTACTTC. It codes for CASSRLVSETQYF. Complete variable domain (other parts from reference TRBV7-8 and TRBJ2-5): GAGVSQSPRYKVAKRGQDVALRCDPISGHVSLFWYQQALGQGPEFLTYFQNEAQLDKSGLPSDRFFAERPEGSVSTLKIQRTQQEDSAVYLCASSRLVSETQYFGPGTRLLVL.

The chain has TRBV7-8 and TRBJ2-7; 8 bases match TRBD1. The CDR3 contains 16 residues. The germline CDR1 and CDR2 sequences are SGHVS and FQNEAQ. Trimming took 4 bases from V and 2 from J; bases not matched to a gene: 10. In DNA, the CDR3 is TGTGCCAGCAGCTACCTGAGGGACAGGCCTACCTACGAGCAGTACTTC. Translating gives CASSYLRDRPTYEQYF. Looking up the rest from reference TRBV7-8 and TRBJ2-7 gives the full variable domain: GAGVSQSPRYKVAKRGQDVALRCDPISGHVSLFWYQQALGQGPEFLTYFQNEAQLDKSGLPSDRFFAERPEGSVSTLKIQRTQQEDSAVYLCASSYLRDRPTYEQYFGPGTRLTVT.

The gene calls are TRBV9 and TRBJ2-2; D perhaps matches TRBD1 (5 bases). Trimming removed 0 bases at V and 5 bases at J, with 11 bases between. CDR1 and CDR2 (germline): SGDLS, YYNGEE. The CDR3 totals 15 residues. The CDR3 spells CASSVGGRETGELFF. CDR3 coding DNA: TGTGCCAGCAGCGTAGGGGGCAGGGAAACCGGGGAGCTGTTTTTT.

This clone was counted only a few times. The V call is TRBV3-1 (or the pseudogene TRBV3-2), the J call TRBJ1-1; D gene uncertain. Germline assignment: CDR1 LGHDT and CDR2 YNNKEL (reference sequence). This CDR3 has 12 residues. V shed 6 bases and J shed 4 bases, with 9 bases lying between them. CDR3 residues: CASRSLSTEAFF. For the CDR3, the DNA is TGTGCCAGCAGGTCCTTGAGCACTGAAGCTTTCTTT.